This T cell receptor (beta chain) was retrieved from a study of CXCR3-negative and CXCR3-positive naive CD8 T cells. Study-wide findings and caveats: CXCR3-negative naive cells had less hydrophobic TRB CDR3s than did CXCR3-positive naive cells.

All TRB cDNA libraries came from 5' RACE performed with UMI labels. With the 5' RACE reads reprocessed, TCRdb shows one record per CDR3 protein and no DNA. The table for this sample gives some 6,900 distinct CDR3 sequences. Measured by frequency, this clonotype is medium-sized (0.01 to 0.1%). As yet, its antigen is unknown. CDR1 MNHEY and CDR2 SVGAGI come from the germline V gene. The CDR3 sequence is 14 residues long. This receptor was identified in a human donor in good health. Some clones in this sample may be carry-over from other donors' samples. The specimen sequenced was naive CXCR3+ CD8+ T cells from blood. Described subset: CD45RO-CCR7+CD27+CD95- naive CD8+ T cells expressing CXCR3 (TNR3+). The genes are TRBV6-5 and TRBJ1-1; TCRdb gives TRBD1 as the D gene, but with no DNA this cannot be confirmed. The CDR3 loop is CASSYLTGGTEAFF.